This TCR beta chain was documented in a study of blood T cell repertoires in COVID-19. Study at large: From the United States, Italy and Spain came samples of acute and convalescent COVID-19.

Original analysis: Reference gene primer amplification gave estimated nucleated cell counts. Assay used: immunoSEQ multiplex PCR; TCRdb lists only in-frame clones, some missing. For V, J and clone size, that table is used; D and trimming come from the DNA. The sample contains 350,000 to 550,000 clones, 80% to 90% of which appear only once. Looked up from germline, CDR1 is DFQATT and CDR2 is SNEGSKA (reference sequence). The V and J ends lost 7 bases and 5 bases respectively, with 11 bases between them. The CDR3 contains 11 residues. Donors were grouped by their self-reported clinical history. Resolution of symptoms, clearance, or two negative PCRs was present in recovered Cohort 3 donors.

Sequenced: PBMCs or T cells enriched from blood (not recorded which). V is TRBV20-1 and J is TRBJ1-2; D is unresolved. The clonotype originates from a man aged 30-40 years who had recovered from COVID-19. CDR3 DNA: TGCAGTGGTAGGACGGGGTATGGCTACACCTTC. Translation: CSGRTGYGYTF.